Listed below are T cell receptor beta chains from one sample, sequenced in a study of T-cell reconstitution after alpha-beta-depleted transplantation in children. TCRdb called the PCR reads again in MiXCR, with one record for every CDR3 protein. The data contain roughly 790,000 distinct CDR3 sequences, about 16% of them seen just once; the ten biggest clones take up around 5%. Source: PBMCs, mostly from graft donor cells, taken 360 days after TCRalphabeta/CD19-depleted stem cell transplant. The receptors stem from a male patient aged 10 to 17 who had a stem cell transplant for acute lymphoblastic leukemia, so the T cells may come from the graft donor. Each CDR3 is given with its conserved first and last residue. D genes are given only for firm matches. Rows may omit the clone size; those that give it use once, few, many or a size class.

D: TRBD1
size: many
J: TRBJ2-7
V: TRBV27
CDR3: CASSSSTGTVAYEQYF
DNA: TGTGCCAGCAGTTCCTCAACCGGGACAGTGGCCTACGAGCAGTACTTC

D: TRBD2
size: few
J: TRBJ2-1
V: TRBV4-1
CDR3: CASSQGYRLAGGSYNEQFF
DNA: TGCGCCAGCAGCCAAGGATACAGACTAGCGGGAGGCTCCTACAATGAGCAGTTCTTC

D: TRBD2
size: NA
J: TRBJ2-1
V: TRBV29-1
CDR3: CSVRREIPYNEQFF
DNA: TGCAGCGTCCGGCGGGAGATTCCCTACAATGAGCAGTTCTTC

D: NA
size: NA
J: TRBJ2-3
V: TRBV20-1
CDR3: CTVVLGADTQYF
DNA: TGCACTGTGGTCCTGGGGGCAGATACGCAGTATTTT

D: TRBD1
size: many
J: TRBJ1-1
V: TRBV6-5
CDR3: CASSGQGFMVTEAFF
DNA: TGTGCCAGCAGCGGACAGGGGTTCATGGTCACTGAAGCTTTCTTT

D: NA
size: NA
J: TRBJ1-5
V: TRBV2
CDR3: CASSEWPLGQPQHF
DNA: TGTGCCAGCAGTGAATGGCCGCTTGGGCAGCCCCAGCATTTT

D: NA
size: NA
J: TRBJ2-6
V: TRBV3-1
CDR3: CASSRTRLAQVSGANVLTF
DNA: TGTGCCAGCAGCCGAACGCGTCTAGCGCAGGTCTCTGGGGCCAACGTCCTGACTTTC

D: NA
size: many
J: TRBJ1-1
V: TRBV20-1
CDR3: CSAREGNTEAFF
DNA: TGCAGTGCTAGAGAAGGGAACACTGAAGCTTTCTTT

D: TRBD1
size: NA
J: TRBJ2-3
V: TRBV2
CDR3: CASSRQGTSTDTQYF
DNA: TGTGCCAGCAGTCGACAGGGTACTAGCACAGATACGCAGTATTTT

D: NA
size: many
J: TRBJ2-7
V: TRBV7-4
CDR3: CASSYRQGPSYEQYF
DNA: TGTGCCAGCAGCTATCGACAAGGGCCATCCTACGAGCAGTACTTC

D: NA
size: many
J: TRBJ2-2
V: TRBV5-6
CDR3: CASSLKAAGELFF
DNA: TGTGCCAGCAGCTTGAAGGCGGCCGGGGAGCTGTTTTTT

D: TRBD1
size: NA
J: TRBJ1-1
V: TRBV12-3/TRBV12-4
CDR3: CASSLTWTGRRTHDPEAFF
DNA: TGTGCCAGCAGTCTCACCTGGACAGGGCGTAGAACCCACGACCCTGAAGCTTTCTTT

D: NA
size: NA
J: TRBJ2-5
V: TRBV24-1
CDR3: CATNRQDQVKETQYF
DNA: TGTGCCACCAACAGACAGGACCAAGTCAAAGAGACCCAGTACTTC

D: TRBD1
size: few
J: TRBJ1-5
V: TRBV4-1
CDR3: CASRPRPDRDDVSNQPQHF
DNA: TGCGCCAGCCGACCACGACCGGACAGGGACGATGTGAGCAATCAGCCCCAGCATTTT

D: TRBD2
size: few
J: TRBJ2-7
V: TRBV6-2/TRBV6-3
CDR3: CASSYGGRRGLTSGRSSYEQYF
DNA: TGTGCCAGCAGTTACGGGGGTCGCAGGGGCCTCACTAGCGGGAGGTCCTCCTACGAGCAGTACTTC

D: NA
size: NA
J: TRBJ2-5
V: TRBV5-1
CDR3: CASSLVPGTRETQYF
DNA: TGCGCCAGCAGCTTGGTACCCGGGACTCGGGAGACCCAGTACTTC

D: NA
size: few
J: TRBJ2-7
V: TRBV5-1
CDR3: CASSRDAVSYEQYF
DNA: TGCGCCAGCAGCCGGGACGCCGTCTCCTACGAGCAGTACTTC

D: NA
size: NA
J: TRBJ1-1
V: TRBV29-1
CDR3: CSASPGPWGDTEAFF
DNA: TGCAGCGCCTCGCCCGGTCCCTGGGGCGACACTGAAGCTTTCTTT

D: NA
size: NA
J: TRBJ1-1
V: TRBV25-1
CDR3: CACSVGFGGAFF
DNA: TGTGCCTGCAGTGTGGGGTTCGGGGGAGCTTTCTTT

D: NA
size: NA
J: TRBJ2-2
V: TRBV28
CDR3: CASSLMPPLGHPNTGELFF
DNA: TGTGCCAGCAGTTTAATGCCCCCCCTTGGACATCCGAACACCGGGGAGCTGTTTTTT

D: TRBD1
size: NA
J: TRBJ2-7
V: TRBV29-1
CDR3: CSAMPQGLGAYEQYF
DNA: TGCAGCGCCATGCCACAGGGGTTGGGGGCCTACGAGCAGTACTTC

D: TRBD2
size: few
J: TRBJ2-3
V: TRBV10-3
CDR3: CAIRPQREVASSTDTQYF
DNA: TGTGCCATCAGACCTCAGCGGGAGGTCGCCTCTAGCACAGATACGCAGTATTTT

D: NA
size: NA
J: TRBJ2-1
V: TRBV19
CDR3: CASSIERRTYNEQFF
DNA: TGTGCCAGTAGTATAGAGAGGCGGACTTACAATGAGCAGTTCTTC

D: NA
size: NA
J: TRBJ2-5
V: TRBV20-1
CDR3: CCARPLGEGRETQYF
DNA: TGCTGTGCTAGACCTCTCGGAGAGGGTCGGGAGACCCAGTACTTC

D: TRBD2
size: few
J: TRBJ2-3
V: TRBV11-2
CDR3: CASSLGIREAHTDTQYF
DNA: TGTGCCAGCAGCTTAGGTATACGGGAGGCACACACAGATACGCAGTATTTT

D: NA
size: few
J: TRBJ2-7
V: TRBV6-5
CDR3: CASSYSIGTHTYEQYF
DNA: TGTGCCAGCAGTTACTCGATCGGGACTCACACCTACGAGCAGTACTTC

D: TRBD2
size: NA
J: TRBJ2-3
V: TRBV11-2
CDR3: CASSFQLAVRLSTDTQYF
DNA: TGTGCCAGCAGCTTTCAACTAGCGGTTAGGCTTAGCACAGATACGCAGTATTTT

D: NA
size: few
J: TRBJ1-1
V: TRBV2
CDR3: CASSEDPSAFF
DNA: TGTGCCAGCAGTGAAGACCCATCCGCTTTCTTT

D: NA
size: few
J: TRBJ2-2
V: TRBV24-1
CDR3: CAAYANTGELFF
DNA: TGTGCCGCCTACGCGAACACCGGGGAGCTGTTTTTT

D: NA
size: few
J: TRBJ2-7
V: TRBV4-1
CDR3: CASSQGQSLYEQYF
DNA: TGCGCCAGCAGCCAAGGGCAGTCACTCTACGAGCAGTACTTC

D: TRBD2
size: few
J: TRBJ2-7
V: TRBV27
CDR3: CASSPLIDLLAGGLYEQYF
DNA: TGTGCCAGCAGTCCCCTTATCGACCTTCTAGCGGGAGGCCTATACGAGCAGTACTTC

D: NA
size: NA
J: TRBJ2-7
V: TRBV5-1
CDR3: CASSLALAARYYEQYF
DNA: TGCGCCAGCAGCTTGGCCCTGGCGGCTAGGTACTACGAGCAGTACTTC

D: NA
size: NA
J: TRBJ2-3
V: TRBV5-1
CDR3: CASSLGPGAYTDTQYF
DNA: TGCGCCAGCAGCTTGGGACCGGGGGCTTACACAGATACGCAGTATTTT

D: NA
size: few
J: TRBJ2-2
V: TRBV7-9
CDR3: CASSLGVSTGELFF
DNA: TGTGCCAGCAGCTTAGGGGTATCCACCGGGGAGCTGTTTTTT

D: NA
size: many
J: TRBJ2-5
V: TRBV12-3/TRBV12-4
CDR3: CASRELSTGVQYF
DNA: TGTGCCAGCAGAGAGTTATCGACGGGTGTCCAGTACTTC

D: NA
size: many
J: TRBJ1-4
V: TRBV28
CDR3: CASSSGPSMLF
DNA: TGTGCCAGCAGTTCGGGACCCAGCATGCTTTTT

D: NA
size: few
J: TRBJ2-5
V: TRBV10-2
CDR3: CASSDRAAEETQYF
DNA: TGCGCCAGCAGTGATCGGGCAGCTGAAGAGACCCAGTACTTC

D: TRBD2
size: NA
J: TRBJ2-1
V: TRBV6-2/TRBV6-3
CDR3: CASSYSAGLAGDNEQFF
DNA: TGTGCCAGCAGTTACTCCGCGGGACTAGCGGGAGACAATGAGCAGTTCTTC

D: TRBD1
size: many
J: TRBJ2-7
V: TRBV5-1
CDR3: CASSFDRGEQYF
DNA: TGCGCCAGCAGCTTCGACAGGGGAGAGCAGTACTTC

D: NA
size: many
J: TRBJ2-5
V: TRBV18
CDR3: CASSPGETQYF
DNA: TGCGCCAGCAGCCCCGGAGAGACCCAGTACTTC

D: NA
size: NA
J: TRBJ2-5
V: TRBV5-1
CDR3: CASSLIPVSQETQYF
DNA: TGCGCCAGCAGCTTGATCCCGGTTTCCCAAGAGACCCAGTACTTC

D: TRBD2
size: few
J: TRBJ2-1
V: TRBV20-1
CDR3: CSARDSPSGRAW
DNA: TGCAGTGCTAGAGATTCCCCTAGCGGGAGGGCCTGG

D: TRBD2
size: few
J: TRBJ2-1
V: TRBV20-1
CDR3: CSARTGLYYNEQFF
DNA: TGCAGTGCCAGGACGGGACTATACTACAATGAGCAGTTCTTC

D: TRBD1
size: NA
J: TRBJ2-7
V: TRBV9
CDR3: CASSPPNRGLAEQYF
DNA: TGTGCCAGCAGCCCACCCAACAGGGGGCTCGCCGAGCAGTACTTC

D: TRBD2
size: few
J: TRBJ2-1
V: TRBV12-3/TRBV12-4
CDR3: CASSLAVLVGLAGANEQFF
DNA: TGTGCCAGCAGTTTAGCAGTCCTAGTGGGACTAGCGGGAGCCAATGAGCAGTTCTTC

D: TRBD2
size: few
J: TRBJ2-5
V: TRBV9
CDR3: CASSVEAGEETQYF
DNA: TGTGCCAGCAGCGTAGAAGCGGGAGAAGAGACCCAGTACTTC

D: NA
size: few
J: TRBJ2-7
V: TRBV12-3/TRBV12-4
CDR3: CASSTSTPSYEQYF
DNA: TGTGCCAGCAGTACCTCGACGCCGTCCTACGAGCAGTACTTC

D: TRBD2
size: few
J: TRBJ2-5
V: TRBV5-1
CDR3: CASSLEPSGRGRETQYF
DNA: TGCGCCAGCAGCTTGGAGCCTAGCGGGAGAGGGCGGGAGACCCAGTACTTC

D: NA
size: few
J: TRBJ2-3
V: TRBV29-1
CDR3: CSFWGRRFTDTQYF
DNA: TGCAGTTTTTGGGGACGGAGATTCACAGATACGCAGTATTTT

D: NA
size: few
J: TRBJ2-5
V: TRBV11-2
CDR3: CASSFLRGAKRLTQYF
DNA: TGTGCCAGCAGCTTCCTCAGGGGGGCAAAGAGGTTAACCCAGTACTTC

D: NA
size: NA
J: TRBJ2-3
V: TRBV27
CDR3: CASSRSRRGGSTDTQYF
DNA: TGTGCCAGCAGCAGGAGTCGCAGGGGGGGTAGCACAGATACGCAGTATTTT

D: NA
size: NA
J: TRBJ2-1
V: TRBV12-3/TRBV12-4
CDR3: CASSGKSGVPANEQFF
DNA: TGTGCCAGCAGTGGCAAGTCAGGGGTACCGGCAAATGAGCAGTTCTTC

D: TRBD2
size: NA
J: TRBJ2-1
V: TRBV20-1
CDR3: CSEYGTKAEQFF
DNA: TGCAGTGAATACGGGACTAAAGCTGAGCAGTTCTTC

D: TRBD2
size: few
J: TRBJ2-1
V: TRBV20-1
CDR3: CSAPRRAGVNYNEQFF
DNA: TGCAGTGCTCCACGCCGAGCGGGAGTAAACTACAATGAGCAGTTCTTC

D: TRBD2
size: NA
J: TRBJ2-1
V: TRBV7-8
CDR3: CASSGTGTRIPNEQFF
DNA: TGTGCCAGCAGCGGCACCGGGACTAGAATCCCCAATGAGCAGTTCTTC

D: TRBD2
size: NA
J: TRBJ2-7
V: TRBV4-1
CDR3: CASSQKLAGLSYEQYF
DNA: TGCGCCAGCAGCCAAAAACTAGCGGGTCTCTCCTACGAGCAGTACTTC

D: NA
size: NA
J: TRBJ2-7
V: TRBV20-1
CDR3: CSARDVGPGRYYEQYF
DNA: TGCAGTGCTAGAGATGTGGGACCCGGGCGCTACTACGAGCAGTACTTC

D: NA
size: few
J: TRBJ2-7
V: TRBV10-3
CDR3: CAIKGTALSYEQYF
DNA: TGTGCCATCAAGGGTACGGCACTTTCCTACGAGCAGTACTTC

D: TRBD2
size: few
J: TRBJ2-3
V: TRBV5-5
CDR3: CASSLGTSGGDTQYF
DNA: TGTGCCAGCAGCCTAGGGACTAGCGGTGGGGATACGCAGTATTTT

D: NA
size: NA
J: TRBJ2-2
V: TRBV20-1
CDR3: CSAREQNTGELFF
DNA: TGCAGTGCTAGAGAACAGAACACCGGGGAGCTGTTTTTT